The 11 T cell receptor beta chains given below trace back to one sample, sequenced in a study of blood T cell repertoires in COVID-19. Measured with immunoSEQ multiplex PCR; TCRdb has only the in-frame clones, and not every one. The sample has more than 200,000 clones, about 89% seen once. Input material: PBMCs or T cells enriched from blood (not recorded which). Receptors originate from a woman in her twenties or thirties who had recovered from COVID-19.

This clone was detected only once. This CDR3 is CATSSAGTGGSGYTF. CDR3 coding DNA: TGTGCCACCAGCAGCGCCGGGACAGGGGGCAGTGGCTACACCTTC. J is TRBJ1-2 and V is TRBV15, with 12 bases matching TRBD1. The V gene end was trimmed by 3 bases and the J gene end by 7 bases; junction bases not matched to a gene: 6. The CDR3 is 15 amino acids. Germline values: CDR1 LNHNV, CDR2 YYDKDF (reference sequence).

J is TRBJ1-5 and V is TRBV7-2, with TRBD1 identical over 9 bases. J was trimmed by 5 bases and V by 1 base; bases with no gene match: 3. Per the germline V gene, CDR1 is SGHTA and CDR2 is FQGNSA. The CDR3 totals 15 residues. The CDR3 DNA reads TGTGCCAGCAGCTTAGGGGACAGGGTGTATCAGCCCCAGCATTTT. The encoded protein is CASSLGDRVYQPQHF.

The chain couples TRBV5-1 to TRBJ2-7; 8 nucleotides align to TRBD1. The CDR3 loop spans 15 amino acids. The germline V gene encodes CDR1 SGHRS and CDR2 YFSETQ. V dropped 3 bases and J dropped 2; count of bases not matched to a gene: 7. The CDR3 loop is CASSWGTGGTYEQYF. The CDR3 region has the DNA TGCGCCAGCAGCTGGGGGACAGGAGGTACCTACGAGCAGTACTTC.

V usage is TRBV28 and J usage is TRBJ1-5; 8 bases agree with TRBD1. The ends lost 4 bases at V and 2 bases at J; junction bases unmatched: 4. This CDR3 spans 15 amino acids. From germline, CDR1 is MDHEN and CDR2 SYDVKM. The CDR3 protein is CASSSPTGGNQPQHF. The CDR3 region has the DNA TGTGCCAGCAGTTCCCCGACAGGGGGCAATCAGCCCCAGCATTTT.

The J gene is TRBJ1-1, the V gene TRBV10-3; no definite D call. The CDR3 covers 18 residues. Germline lookup yields CDR1 ENHRY and CDR2 SYGVKD. V was trimmed by 8 bases and J by 1 base, leaving 26 bases between them. The CDR3 spells CAISNPPGSGKTNTEAFF. In nucleotides, the CDR3 is TGTGCCATCTCAAACCCCCCGGGCAGCGGCAAAACGAACACTGAAGCTTTCTTT.

This chain connects TRBV5-1 to TRBJ1-2; 9 bases are a match to TRBD1. The CDR3 covers 13 residues. Germline V gives CDR1 SGHRS, CDR2 YFSETQ. V dropped 3 bases and J dropped 9; count of bases not matched to a gene: 6. The CDR3 region has the DNA TGCGCCAGCAGCTCCGAACAGGGGGCTAGCTACACCTTC. It is translated as CASSSEQGASYTF.

The chain links TRBV11-1 to TRBJ1-1; tentative D call: TRBD1 (5 bases). This CDR3 is 14 amino acids long. In germline, CDR1 is SGHAT, CDR2 FQDESV (reference sequence). V was pared by 5 bases and J by 4 bases, with 14 bases between. CDR3 amino acids: CASSPRQGGTEAFF. The CDR3 DNA reads TGTGCCAGCAGCCCGCGGCAGGGAGGCACTGAAGCTTTCTTT.

CDR3 protein: CASSSGRATDTQYF. For the CDR3, the DNA is TGTGCCAGCAGTAGCGGGAGGGCGACAGATACGCAGTATTTT. The rearrangement links TRBV27 to TRBJ2-3; 10 nucleotides agree with TRBD2. V shed 5 bases and J 3 bases; nucleotides not matched to a gene: 2. Germline V gene data show CDR1 as MNHEY and CDR2 as SMNVEV (reference sequence). This CDR3 has 14 residues.

The chain uses TRBV12-3 or TRBV12-4 and TRBJ1-2; no clear D gene. This CDR3 spans 13 amino acids. V was trimmed by 5 bases and J by 1 base, leaving 8 bases between them. The CDR3 reads CASSPQINYGYTF. The CDR3 nucleotides are TGTGCCAGCAGTCCACAGATTAACTATGGCTACACCTTC.

In nucleotides, the CDR3 is TGTGCCAGCTCACCAATACAGAGAGACACTGAAGCTTTCTTT. Translated: CASSPIQRDTEAFF. V usage is TRBV18 and J usage is TRBJ1-1, with D uncertain. V lost 2 bases to trimming and J lost 3 bases, with 10 bases between them. This CDR3 is 14 amino acids long. Germline CDR1 is KGHSH and CDR2 is LQKENI.

The chain combines TRBV6-6 with TRBJ1-5, with 7 positions matching TRBD1. V shed 0 bases and J 1 base; nucleotides not matched to a gene: 3. Germline CDR1 is MNHNY and CDR2 is SVGAGI (reference sequence). The CDR3 spans 16 residues. The CDR3 spells CASSYSTGQSNQPQHF. The DNA for the CDR3 is TGTGCCAGCAGTTACTCGACAGGGCAGAGCAATCAGCCCCAGCATTTT.